The 3 T cell receptor beta chains below all came from one sample that was sequenced in a study of vaccination effects on CD4 cells after COVID-19. The antigens of these receptors remain unknown. Profiled with immunoSEQ multiplex PCR; TCRdb holds only in-frame clones, not every one. The sample includes some 24,000 clones, approximately 76% of them seen just once. In the ViraFEST assay, antigen-specific CD4+ clonotypes were identified by expansion after peptide-pool stimulation. Isolation of CD4+ T cells took place after approximately ten days of culture. A PCR test confirmed that the person had SARS-CoV-2 infection between March and December 2020. Sequencing used CD4+ T cells from PBMCs cultured with SARS-CoV-2 spike peptides, obtained before COVID-19 vaccination. These receptors originate from a human donor who had a prior SARS-CoV-2 infection.

This clone was picked up many times. The V call is TRBV6-5, the J call TRBJ1-2; 7 nucleotides line up with TRBD1. V dropped 6 bases and J dropped 2; count of bases not matched to a gene: 3. There are 13 residues in the CDR3. Germline V gives CDR1 MNHEY, CDR2 SVGAGI. In nucleotides, the CDR3 is TGTGCCAGCAGAAGGGACAGCAACTATGGCTACACCTTC. It yields the protein CASRRDSNYGYTF.

This clone was found once. The V call is TRBV5-4, the J call TRBJ2-3; D uncertain. The CDR3 has 14 amino acids. The V and J ends lost 5 bases and 1 base respectively, with 11 bases between them. The germline CDR1 and CDR2 sequences are SGHNT and YYREEE (reference sequence). CDR3 DNA: TGTGCCAGCAGTTTTGGCGCTGGCACAGATACGCAGTATTTT. This translates into CASSFGAGTDTQYF.

This clone was observed a handful of times. This chain joins TRBV7-2 and TRBJ1-1, with D possibly being TRBD1 (6 bases). Trimming took off 4 bases at V and 3 bases at J, with 12 bases between the two ends. The CDR3 runs to 14 residues. Germline assignment: CDR1 SGHTA and CDR2 FQGNSA. CDR3 DNA sequence: TGTGCCAGCAGCTACAGGGCGGGTCACACTGAAGCTTTCTTT. Its translation is CASSYRAGHTEAFF. The full variable domain, completed using reference TRBV7-2 and TRBJ1-1, is GAGVSQSPSNKVTEKGKDVELRCDPISGHTALYWYRQSLGQGLEFLIYFQGNSAPDKSGLPSDRFSAERTGGSVSTLTIQRTQQEDSAVYLCASSYRAGHTEAFFGQGTRLTVV.